The 9 T cell receptor beta chains in this list originate from one sample, sequenced in a study of tumor and adjacent non-tumor tissue in lung cancer. TCRbeta libraries were built with three rounds of nested PCR, modified from ARM-PCR. TCRdb redid the calling of the multiplex PCR reads with MiXCR, one entry per CDR3 protein. The data contain roughly 70,000 distinct CDR3 sequences, around 70% of them seen just once; the ten biggest clones take up 28%. RNA was extracted from bulk tissue without any cell sorting. This non-tumor lung sample came from over 3 cm beyond the tumor edge. What was sequenced was distant non-tumor lung tissue. The receptors derive from a woman between 50 and 59 years old with non-small cell lung cancer.

For this clonotype: A read error may explain this, as a much larger clone is one base away. V usage is TRBV5-6 and J usage is TRBJ2-3; 13 bases are shared with TRBD2. The CDR3 consists of 16 residues. The J segment lost 3 bases and the V segment lost 9 bases, leaving 10 bases of the junction unmatched. CDR1 SGHDT and CDR2 YYEEEE come from the germline V gene. The CDR3 DNA is TGTGCCAACTCTCAACTAGCGGGAGGGCCGACAGATACGCAGTATTTT. This sequence encodes CANSQLAGGPTDTQYF.

V gene TRBV20-1 combines with J gene TRBJ2-1, with TRBD1 matching 7 bases. The trim removed 5 bases at V and 9 bases at J, leaving 7 bases unmatched. The CDR3 runs to 12 residues. Germline V CDR1 and CDR2: DFQATT, SNEGSKA (reference sequence). In DNA, the CDR3 is TGCAGTGCTGCTGGGACAGCAACTGAGCAGTTCTTC. Its translation: CSAAGTATEQFF.

Points on this clonotype: The junction departs from germline at one end; a sequencing error may be responsible. This sequence joins TRBV5-1 and TRBJ1-1; the D is unclear. The CDR3 sequence is 14 residues long. Germline V gene lookup returns CDR1 SGHRS and CDR2 YFSETQ. The CDR3 here is CASSLWYSNIEAFF. The CDR3 DNA follows: TGCGCCAGCAGCTTGTGGTACTCGAACATTGAAGCTTTCTTT.

Details on this clonotype: An end of the junction differs from the germline gene, which may be a read error. The rearrangement joins TRBV7-2 to TRBJ1-1; no definite D call. The germline gives CDR1 SGHTA, CDR2 FQGNSA. The CDR3 sequence is 12 residues long. The CDR3 bases are TGTGCCAGCAGCATCATGAACGCTGAAGCTTTCTTT. Translating it yields CASSIMNAEAFF.

This clonotype was seen a handful of times. One end of the junction does not line up with germline, which may come from a read error. This chain uses TRBV6-5 with TRBJ1-2; D call uncertain. CDR1 is MNHEY, CDR2 SVGAGI, per germline. The CDR3 covers 14 residues. CDR3: CASSFGLFNYGCTF. CDR3 nucleotide sequence: TGTGCCAGCAGTTTCGGACTGTTTAACTATGGCTGCACCTTC.

A word on this clonotype: Without the conserved terminal phenylalanine or tryptophan, this CDR3 likely stems from a read error. It is unclear where the CDR3 begins or ends on the DNA, so no DNA is shown, and the CDR3 is as TCRdb lists it. The chain couples TRBV11-2 to TRBJ2-1; the table's D call TRBD2 went unverified against the DNA. The CDR3 length equals 14 residues, ends included. From germline, CDR1 is SGHAT and CDR2 FQNNGV. CDR3 in amino acids: CTSSLTLLAGEQLY.

The chain joins TRBV28 to TRBJ1-2; maybe TRBD1 (6 bases). CDR1 is MDHEN, CDR2 SYDVKM, per germline. V lost 6 bases to trimming and J lost 8 bases, with 16 bases between them. The CDR3 length is 13 residues. In nucleotides, the CDR3 is TGTGCCAGCAGCGACAGGCCGGCGCAGGGCTACACCTTC. Its translation: CASSDRPAQGYTF.

The chain combines TRBV20-1 with TRBJ2-6; D is uncertain. Germline CDR1 is DFQATT and CDR2 is SNEGSKA (reference sequence). CDR3 length: 17 amino acids. V was cut by 4 bases and J by 0 bases, with 16 bases left in between. In nucleotides, the CDR3 is TGCAGTGCTAACGGATATGACCCGATCTCTGGGGCCAACGTCCTGACTTTC. Translated: CSANGYDPISGANVLTF.

With respect to this clonotype: The junction shows a germline mismatch at one end, possibly a read error. The chain couples TRBV4-3 to TRBJ2-2; D may be TRBD1 or TRBD2 (5 bases each). CDR1 is LGHNA, CDR2 YSLEER, per germline. This CDR3 spans 16 amino acids. The CDR3 DNA follows: TGCGCCAGCAGCCAAGCCGGGACGGTGAACACCCGGGAGCTGTTTTTT. It specifies CASSQAGTVNTRELFF.